This is a list of T cell receptor beta chains from one sample in a study of T-cell memory formation after mild COVID-19. Via MiXCR, TCRdb re-called the 5' RACE reads, giving one row per CDR3 protein. The repertoire holds hundreds of thousands of distinct CDR3 sequences, with roughly 15% as singletons. The specimen sequenced was PBMCs or a T cell subset sorted from them (not recorded which). The receptor set was obtained from a man in his late teens or twenties who had mild COVID-19 (a few samples of this study predate the infection). Cell type and time point are not known. The CDR3 runs from the conserved cysteine through the conserved F or W. A D gene is named only where the DNA matches it firmly. The listing skips clone size in some rows; elsewhere it reads once, few, many or a size class.

abundance: few
j_gene: TRBJ2-2
d_gene: -
v_gene: TRBV7-9
CDR3nt: TGTGCCAGCAGCTTCACCGACACCGGGGAGCTGTTTTTT
CDR3aa: CASSFTDTGELFF

abundance: few
j_gene: TRBJ2-5
d_gene: -
v_gene: TRBV7-2
CDR3nt: TGTGCCAGCAGCTTGCGGGGCCTGGAAGAGACCCAGTACTTC
CDR3aa: CASSLRGLEETQYF

abundance: few
j_gene: TRBJ2-5
d_gene: TRBD1
v_gene: TRBV5-1
CDR3nt: TGCGCCAGCAGCCGACAGGGGCCTGAACAAGAGACCCAGTACTTC
CDR3aa: CASSRQGPEQETQYF

abundance: few
j_gene: TRBJ2-1
d_gene: -
v_gene: TRBV4-1
CDR3nt: TGCGCCAGCAGCCAACCCCTACGGAGGCCCTACAATGAGCAGTTCTTC
CDR3aa: CASSQPLRRPYNEQFF

abundance: -
j_gene: TRBJ1-3
d_gene: -
v_gene: TRBV6-5
CDR3nt: TGTGCCAGCAACCCCAAGCCGGGGGGCTCTGGAAACACCATATATTTT
CDR3aa: CASNPKPGGSGNTIYF

abundance: few
j_gene: TRBJ2-7
d_gene: TRBD2
v_gene: TRBV4-3
CDR3nt: TGCGCCAGCAGCCAGGCTAGCGGGGGGCCCGTCTCCTACGAGCAGTACTTC
CDR3aa: CASSQASGGPVSYEQYF

abundance: -
j_gene: TRBJ1-6
d_gene: -
v_gene: TRBV7-2
CDR3nt: TGTGCCAGCAGCTGGGACCCCAATAATTCACCCCTCCACTTT
CDR3aa: CASSWDPNNSPLHF

abundance: -
j_gene: TRBJ2-7
d_gene: TRBD2
v_gene: TRBV27
CDR3nt: TGTGCCAGCAACCCTTTTGGGGGAGGGGTGGTCTACGAGCAGTACTTC
CDR3aa: CASNPFGGGVVYEQYF

abundance: few
j_gene: TRBJ1-6
d_gene: TRBD1
v_gene: TRBV2
CDR3nt: TGTGCCAGCAGTGGGCTTCGGCAGGGGGCCCGACACCTCCACTTT
CDR3aa: CASSGLRQGARHLHF

abundance: -
j_gene: TRBJ2-1
d_gene: TRBD2
v_gene: TRBV12-3/TRBV12-4
CDR3nt: TGTGCCAGCAACCCAGGGACTAGCGTATACAATGAGCAGTTCTTC
CDR3aa: CASNPGTSVYNEQFF

abundance: -
j_gene: TRBJ2-6
d_gene: -
v_gene: TRBV5-6
CDR3nt: TGTGCCAGCAGCTCGGATCCGTCCTCTGGGGCCAACGTCCTGACTTTC
CDR3aa: CASSSDPSSGANVLTF

abundance: many
j_gene: TRBJ1-2
d_gene: -
v_gene: TRBV5-1
CDR3nt: TGCGCCAGCAGCTTGGAGGCAAACTATGGCTACACCTTC
CDR3aa: CASSLEANYGYTF

abundance: few
j_gene: TRBJ2-2
d_gene: -
v_gene: TRBV15
CDR3nt: TGTGCCACCAGCACTTTGACCGGGGAGCTGTTTTTT
CDR3aa: CATSTLTGELFF

abundance: few
j_gene: TRBJ2-5
d_gene: TRBD1
v_gene: TRBV20-1
CDR3nt: TGCAGTGCAAAGGACAGGTGGCAAGAGACCCAGTACTTC
CDR3aa: CSAKDRWQETQYF